This T cell receptor (beta chain) is from a study of T-cell memory formation after mild COVID-19. Study-level information: TCR clusters largely stayed donor specific.

Study conclusions and caveats: Researchers could not confirm that second-wave clones peaking on day 37 targeted SARS-CoV-2. Shrinking CD4+ clones resided mostly in CM and EM, and CD8+ ones in EMRA.

A word on this clonotype: Antigen specificity is unknown.

Looked up from germline, CDR1 is SGHKS and CDR2 is YYEKEE (reference sequence). The CDR3 spans 15 residues. V was shortened by 4 bases and J by 0 bases, with 11 bases between the two germline ends. 5'RACE, which relied on constant-segment primers, yielded TCR alpha and TCR beta cDNA libraries carrying sample barcodes and UMIs. Each CDR3 protein gets one entry after TCRdb re-called the 5' RACE reads with MiXCR. Of almost 550,000 distinct CDR3 sequences in the sample, roughly 21% were seen once. The clonotype originates from an adult woman who had mild COVID-19 (a few samples of this study predate the infection). Cell type and time point are not known. The sample consisted of PBMCs or a T cell subset sorted from them (not recorded which). The rearrangement uses TRBV5-5 and TRBJ2-1; possibly TRBD1 or TRBD2 for D (5 bases each). In nucleotides, the CDR3 is TGTGCCAGCAGCGCCCCAGGGAGCTCCTACAATGAGCAGTTCTTC. Residues: CASSAPGSSYNEQFF.